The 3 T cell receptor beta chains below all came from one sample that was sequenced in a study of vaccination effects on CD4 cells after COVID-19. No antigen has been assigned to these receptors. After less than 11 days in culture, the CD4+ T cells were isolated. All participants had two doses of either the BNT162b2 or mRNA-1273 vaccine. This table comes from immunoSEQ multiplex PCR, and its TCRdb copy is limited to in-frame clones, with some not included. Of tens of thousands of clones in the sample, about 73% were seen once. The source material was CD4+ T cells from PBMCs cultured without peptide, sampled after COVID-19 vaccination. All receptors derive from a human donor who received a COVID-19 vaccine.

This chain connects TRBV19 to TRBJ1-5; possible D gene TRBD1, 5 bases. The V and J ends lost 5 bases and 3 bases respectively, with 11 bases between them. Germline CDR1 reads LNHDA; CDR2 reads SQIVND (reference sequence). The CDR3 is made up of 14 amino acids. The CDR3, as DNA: TGTGCCAGTAGTGGTCAGGGTCACAATCAGCCCCAGCATTTT. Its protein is CASSGQGHNQPQHF. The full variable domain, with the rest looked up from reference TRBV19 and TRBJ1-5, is DGGITQSPKYLFRKEGQNVTLSCEQNLNHDAMYWYRQDPGQGLRLIYYSQIVNDFQKGDIAEGYSVSREKKESFPLTVTSAQKNPTAFYLCASSGQGHNQPQHFGDGTRLSIL.

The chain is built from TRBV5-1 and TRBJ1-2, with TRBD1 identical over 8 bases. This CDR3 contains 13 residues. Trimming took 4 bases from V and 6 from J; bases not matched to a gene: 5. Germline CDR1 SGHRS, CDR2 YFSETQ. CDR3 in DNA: TGCGCCAGCAGCATACAGACAGGGGATGGCTACACCTTC. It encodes CASSIQTGDGYTF.

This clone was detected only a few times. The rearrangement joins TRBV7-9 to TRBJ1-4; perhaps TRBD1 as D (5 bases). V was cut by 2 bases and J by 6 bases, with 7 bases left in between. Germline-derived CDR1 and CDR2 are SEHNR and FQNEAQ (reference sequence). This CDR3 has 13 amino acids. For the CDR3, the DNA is TGTGCCAGCAGCTTAACGGGGGATGAAAAACTGTTTTTT. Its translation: CASSLTGDEKLFF.